These 27 T cell receptor beta chains were sequenced from one sample in a study of blood T cell repertoires in COVID-19. Profiling relied on immunoSEQ multiplex PCR, and the TCRdb table lists in-frame clones only, not all of them. The table includes roughly 360,000 clones, 83% detected once. Input material: PBMCs or T cells enriched from blood (not recorded which). These TCRs come from a woman aged 50 to 60 who had recovered from COVID-19.

As regards this clone: Distinct nucleotide sequences in the sample also encode this CDR3. The chain couples TRBV27 to TRBJ2-2; TRBD2 is a possible D gene (5 bases). CDR1 is MNHEY and CDR2 is SMNVEV in the germline V gene (reference sequence). V was pared by 6 bases and J by 6 bases, with 11 bases between. The length of the CDR3 is 13 residues. CDR3 in amino acids: CASSRAGAGELFF. CDR3 DNA: TGTGCCAGCAGCCGTGCGGGTGCCGGGGAGCTGTTTTTT.

This clone appeared a few times. V is TRBV30 and J is TRBJ1-3; D ambiguous. The CDR3 length is 12 residues. Germline lookup yields CDR1 GTSNPN and CDR2 SVGIG (reference sequence). Trimming shortened V by 0 bases and J by 4 bases, and 4 bases separated the two germline ends. For the CDR3, the DNA is TGTGCCTGGAGTGTACAGGGAAACACCATATATTTT. It translates to CAWSVQGNTIYF. Using reference TRBV30 and TRBJ1-3 for the parts outside the CDR3, the full variable domain is SQTIHQWPATLVQPVGSPLSLECTVEGTSNPNLYWYRQAAGRGLQLLFYSVGIGQISSEVPQNLSASRPQDRQFILSSKKLLLSDSGFYLCAWSVQGNTIYFGEGSWLTVV.

The chain employs TRBV13 and TRBJ1-4, with a possible D match to TRBD1 (5 bases). This CDR3 contains 14 residues. The V end lost 3 bases, the J end lost 8 bases, and 13 bases lay between the germline ends. Germline V gives CDR1 PRHDT, CDR2 FYEKMQ (reference sequence). The chain's CDR3 is CASSLGRVNEKLFF. In nucleotides, the CDR3 is TGTGCCAGCAGCTTGGGCAGGGTTAACGAAAAACTGTTTTTT.

This clone was found many times. V is TRBV5-4 and J is TRBJ1-1; tentatively, D is TRBD1 (6 bases). V lost 3 bases to trimming and J lost 5 bases, with 20 bases between them. The CDR3 has 16 residues. Germline V gene data show CDR1 as SGHNT and CDR2 as YYREEE (reference sequence). CDR3 region: CASSWGAQGSRTEAFF. DNA for the CDR3: TGTGCCAGCAGCTGGGGAGCCCAGGGGAGTAGGACTGAAGCTTTCTTT.

The chain links TRBV16 to TRBJ1-6; a possible D gene is TRBD1 (6 bases). Germline assignment: CDR1 KGHSY and CDR2 FQNENV. This CDR3 spans 15 amino acids. The V and J ends lost 5 bases and 4 bases respectively, with 12 bases between them. The CDR3 here is CASSEQGPYNSPLHF. The CDR3, as DNA: TGTGCCAGCAGCGAACAGGGACCTTATAATTCACCCCTCCACTTT.

V gene TRBV7-3 combines with J gene TRBJ1-2, with D possibly being TRBD1 (6 bases). The V gene's germline CDR1 is SGHTA and CDR2 FQGTGA. The CDR3 totals 12 residues. The V end lost 8 bases, the J end lost 2 bases, and 9 bases lay between the germline ends. CDR3 DNA: TGTGCCAGCTCCACAGGGAACTATGGCTACACCTTC. Its translation: CASSTGNYGYTF.

The chain uses TRBV6-6 and TRBJ1-2, with 8 nucleotides matching TRBD1. The germline gives CDR1 MNHNY, CDR2 SVGAGI (reference sequence). V trimming: 8 bases; J trimming: 5 bases; junction bases outside the gene matches: 7. The CDR3 loop spans 13 amino acids. CDR3: CASGPRGQYGYTF. DNA of the CDR3: TGTGCCAGCGGCCCCAGGGGGCAATATGGCTACACCTTC.

The CDR3 coding sequence is TGTGCCAGCAGTTTATTCGGGGATGAAAAACTGTTTTTT. Translating gives CASSLFGDEKLFF. V gene TRBV12-3 or TRBV12-4 combines with J gene TRBJ1-4, with no clear D. The CDR3 contains 13 residues. V was trimmed by 2 bases and J by 6 bases, leaving 7 bases between them.

This chain connects TRBV6-1 to TRBJ1-1; D is ambiguous. Between the trimmed V and J ends, which lost 2 bases and 10 bases, there was a span of 11 bases. This CDR3 has 12 amino acids. Germline V gives CDR1 MNHNS, CDR2 SASEGT. The CDR3 coding sequence is TGTGCCAGCAGTGAACTGGAGCGAGTAGCTTTCTTT. Residues: CASSELERVAFF.

The rearrangement links TRBV21-1 to TRBJ2-7; the table's D call, TRBD1, has no DNA check behind it. TRBV21-1 represents a pseudogene. The length of the CDR3 is 12 residues. DNA for the CDR3: TGTGCCAGCCAACAGTATACCTACGAGCAGTACTTC. It translates to CASQQYTYEQYF.

The chain employs TRBV6-2 or TRBV6-3 and TRBJ2-1; unclear D gene. V lost 2 bases and J 12 bases, leaving 11 bases between the germline ends. Germline lookup yields CDR1 MNHEY and CDR2 SVGEGT. The CDR3 runs 12 residues. Written as DNA, the CDR3 is TGTGCCAGCAGTTACCCCGCCCCAGGGCAGTTCTTC. Translated, it gives CASSYPAPGQFF.

The chain uses TRBV7-3 and TRBJ1-1; D is ambiguous. The V gene lost 4 bases and the J gene lost 0 bases, with 6 bases spanning the gap. The CDR3 has 13 residues. CDR1 and CDR2 from the germline V gene are SGHTA and FQGTGA. The CDR3 DNA reads as TGTGCCAGCAGCTGGCAGATGAACACTGAAGCTTTCTTT. Translation gives CASSWQMNTEAFF.

The chain links TRBV7-6 to TRBJ1-5; D ambiguous. V was shortened by 5 bases and J by 0 bases, with 20 bases between the two germline ends. Germline CDR1 SGHVS, CDR2 FNYEAQ. The CDR3 is 18 residues long. CDR3 amino acids: CASSLSLGTEGSNQPQHF. Written as DNA, the CDR3 is TGTGCCAGCAGCCTCTCTTTGGGTACCGAGGGTAGCAATCAGCCCCAGCATTTT.

This chain's CDR3 is CASSKGQADLWGAFF. In nucleotides, the CDR3 is TGCGCCAGCAGCAAGGGACAGGCGGACCTGTGGGGTGCTTTCTTT. The rearrangement joins TRBV5-1 to TRBJ1-1; 8 bases are shared with TRBD1. CDR3 length: 15 residues. Germline CDR1 and CDR2: SGHRS and YFSETQ. J lost 11 bases, V lost 4 bases, and 16 bases had no gene match.

This chain links TRBV2 with TRBJ1-2; D might be TRBD1 (5 bases). The V end lost 5 bases, the J end lost 4 bases, and 8 bases lay between the germline ends. The CDR3 spans 12 residues. CDR1 is SNHLY and CDR2 is FYNNEI in the germline V gene. The DNA of the CDR3 is TGTGCCAGCAGTCCGGACACCTATGGCTACACCTTC. It yields the protein CASSPDTYGYTF.

The gene calls are TRBV14 and TRBJ1-1; possibly TRBD1 for D (6 bases). The V gene's germline CDR1 is SGHDN and CDR2 FVKESK. The CDR3 is made up of 15 amino acids. Trimming removed 1 base from V and 0 bases from J, with 9 bases in between. As DNA, the CDR3 is TGTGCCAGCAGCCAAGTAAGACAGGTGAACACTGAAGCTTTCTTT. Amino acids: CASSQVRQVNTEAFF.

This sequence joins TRBV19 and TRBJ2-1; D gene uncertain. This CDR3 comprises 14 residues. Germline V gene data show CDR1 as LNHDA and CDR2 as SQIVND (reference sequence). The V and J ends lost 3 bases and 12 bases respectively, with 18 bases between them. The CDR3 region has the DNA TGTGCCAGTAGTATGATTGTACAGCCCGATCGGCAGTTCTTC. Protein sequence: CASSMIVQPDRQFF. Full variable domain (remainder filled in from reference TRBV19 and TRBJ2-1): DGGITQSPKYLFRKEGQNVTLSCEQNLNHDAMYWYRQDPGQGLRLIYYSQIVNDFQKGDIAEGYSVSREKKESFPLTVTSAQKNPTAFYLCASSMIVQPDRQFFGPGTRLTVL.

This clone was counted once. This chain links TRBV6-5 with TRBJ2-2, with unresolved D. This CDR3 region has 11 residues. Germline lookup yields CDR1 MNHEY and CDR2 SVGAGI. The germline V and J ends were trimmed by 7 bases and 6 bases, with 6 bases remaining between them. For the CDR3, the DNA is TGTGCCAGCAAAGGAGCCGGGGAGCTGTTTTTT. Translation: CASKGAGELFF.

The CDR3 DNA reads as TGTGCCAGCAGCTTGGGAGGTTATAGCAATCAGCCCCAGCATTTT. This codes for CASSLGGYSNQPQHF. V and J are TRBV5-6 and TRBJ1-5; D unclear. Germline V gives CDR1 SGHDT, CDR2 YYEEEE. The CDR3 is made up of 15 amino acids. Trimming pared 0 bases from V and 0 bases from J, leaving 7 bases between.

The chain couples TRBV20-1 to TRBJ2-7; a weak D match, TRBD2 (6 bases). Germline V gene sequence: CDR1 DFQATT, CDR2 SNEGSKA (reference sequence). The V and J ends lost 3 bases and 2 bases respectively, with 14 bases between them. This CDR3 is built from 14 residues. This chain's CDR3 is CSASWWRGPYEQYF. DNA for the CDR3: TGCAGTGCTAGTTGGTGGCGGGGACCCTACGAGCAGTACTTC.

The chain joins TRBV7-9 to TRBJ1-1; possibly TRBD1 for D (5 bases). The CDR3 is 16 residues long. V was trimmed by 3 bases and J by 4 bases, leaving 18 bases between them. Per the germline V gene, CDR1 is SEHNR and CDR2 is FQNEAQ (reference sequence). CDR3 sequence: CASSLKGPGFGTEAFF. The CDR3 region has the DNA TGTGCCAGCAGCTTGAAGGGGCCCGGCTTCGGCACTGAAGCTTTCTTT.

The V and J genes are TRBV10-1 and TRBJ1-2; TRBD1 is a possible D gene (5 bases). The ends were cut back, 0 bases at V and 0 bases at J, with 8 bases in the middle. There are 15 residues in the CDR3. Germline CDR1 and CDR2: WNHNN and SYGVQD (reference sequence). CDR3 nucleotide sequence: TGCGCCAGCAGTGAGTCGGCAGGGACTAACTATGGCTACACCTTC. Its translation: CASSESAGTNYGYTF.

This chain joins TRBV5-5 and TRBJ2-3, with TRBD1 matching 7 bases. V was clipped by 4 bases and J by 0 bases; unmatched bases: 14. The CDR3 spans 18 residues. Germline loops: CDR1 SGHKS, CDR2 YYEKEE (reference sequence). DNA for the CDR3: TGTGCCAGCAGCCTAATCCGGCCGGGACAGAGAAGCACAGATACGCAGTATTTT. The encoded protein is CASSLIRPGQRSTDTQYF.

The chain uses TRBV5-1 and TRBJ2-3; D not certain. Germline V gene lookup returns CDR1 SGHRS and CDR2 YFSETQ. V was trimmed by 0 bases and J by 6 bases, leaving 17 bases between them. The length of the CDR3 is 16 residues. The CDR3 protein is CASSLGVYPSTDTQYF. As DNA, the CDR3 is TGCGCCAGCAGCTTGGGTGTCTATCCCTCGACTGATACGCAGTATTTT. The full variable domain, its missing parts supplied by reference TRBV5-1 and TRBJ2-3, is KAGVTQTPRYLIKTRGQQVTLSCSPISGHRSVSWYQQTPGQGLQFLFEYFSETQRNKGNFPGRFSGRQFSNSRSEMNVSTLELGDSALYLCASSLGVYPSTDTQYFGPGTRLTVL.

The rearrangement links TRBV4-1 to TRBJ1-2, with TRBD1 matching over 7 bases. Germline trimming cut 1 base from V and 2 bases from J; bases unmatched to any gene: 10. CDR3 length equals 17 residues. The germline V gene has CDR1 MGHRA and CDR2 YSYEKL. The CDR3 DNA follows: TGCGCCAGCAGCCAAGGAACAGGGGTCGCCCCCAACTATGGCTACACCTTC. Translated, it gives CASSQGTGVAPNYGYTF.

The CDR3 is CASSYRLRPQYEQYF. For the CDR3, the DNA is TGTGCCAGCAGTTACAGGCTCAGGCCTCAGTACGAGCAGTACTTC. The rearrangement joins TRBV6-5 to TRBJ2-7; no definite D call. V lost 2 bases and J lost 4, with 15 bases in between. Germline assignment: CDR1 MNHEY and CDR2 SVGAGI. CDR3 length: 15 residues.

This chain joins TRBV4-2 and TRBJ2-4; 7 positions match TRBD2. The V segment lost 7 bases and the J segment 5 bases; nucleotides outside the gene matches: 14. The CDR3 loop spans 16 amino acids. CDR1 and CDR2 from the germline V gene are LGHNA and YNFKEQ. CDR3 sequence reads: CASTLSGLSDENIQYF. CDR3 nucleotide sequence: TGTGCCAGCACCCTATCGGGACTATCTGACGAAAACATTCAGTACTTC.